This TCR beta chain was recovered during a study of neurological immune-mediated disorders. The sample's time point: longitudinal time-point 1 (baseline). Preparation of the unsorted libraries drew on 2 million PBMCs stored at -80 C. The sample holds many counts of this clonotype. TCRdb used MiXCR to reprocess the 5' RACE reads, holding one entry per CDR3 protein. The table includes 55,000 to 75,000 distinct CDR3 sequences, roughly 13% detected once. The sequence derives from a female donor with HTLV-1-associated myelopathy (HAM/TSP). What was sequenced was PBMCs.

The CDR3 DNA follows: TGCAGTGCCTTGGGACAGGGGAAAGATACGCAGTATTTT. Its translation is CSALGQGKDTQYF. The V call is TRBV20-1, the J call TRBJ2-3; 10 bases map to TRBD1. The germline CDR1 and CDR2 sequences are DFQATT and SNEGSKA (reference sequence). Unmatched junction bases numbered 5, after V lost 6 bases and J lost 5 bases. The CDR3 is 13 amino acids.